These 23 T cell receptor beta chains originate from one sample sequenced in a study of blood T cells in healthy people across ages. It was with a sample-barcoded 5' primer and a J-beta primer mix that a second PCR of about 7 to 12 cycles was run. MiXCR was run by TCRdb on the 5' RACE reads, yielding one entry per CDR3 protein. The sample has roughly 2 million distinct CDR3 sequences, about 50% seen once. Sequences were obtained from blood. The receptor set was obtained from a woman in her forties in good health.

This clonotype came up a few times. V usage is TRBV20-1 and J usage is TRBJ2-1; no clear D. The CDR3 runs 13 residues. V lost 0 bases to trimming and J lost 3 bases, with 6 bases between them. Germline values: CDR1 DFQATT, CDR2 SNEGSKA (reference sequence). CDR3 in amino acids: CSARESHYNEQFF. CDR3 DNA: TGCAGTGCTAGAGAATCCCACTACAATGAGCAGTTCTTC.

V gene TRBV10-3 combines with J gene TRBJ2-7, with TRBD1 matching 9 bases. Germline V gene sequence: CDR1 ENHRY, CDR2 SYGVKD. The CDR3 is made up of 16 amino acids. V lost 3 bases to trimming and J lost 2 bases; unmatched junction nucleotides: 8. CDR3 residues: CAISDLGGTGPYEQYF. In DNA, the CDR3 is TGTGCCATCAGTGATCTCGGGGGGACAGGGCCCTACGAGCAGTACTTC.

The V call is TRBV7-2, the J call TRBJ2-6; D is possibly TRBD2 (5 bases). The CDR3 has 15 residues. The V and J ends lost 7 bases and 0 bases respectively, with 10 bases between them. Germline V CDR1 and CDR2: SGHTA, FQGNSA. CDR3 region: CASTRGLSGANVLTF. The CDR3 DNA follows: TGTGCCAGCACGAGAGGGCTCTCTGGGGCCAACGTCCTGACTTTC.

A few counts support this clonotype. The chain links TRBV10-3 to TRBJ2-1; D is possibly TRBD2 (5 bases). The germline V and J ends were trimmed by 3 bases and 7 bases, with 13 bases remaining between them. The CDR3 consists of 14 residues. Germline assignment: CDR1 ENHRY and CDR2 SYGVKD. CDR3 region: CAISDPGVKNEQFF. DNA of the CDR3: TGTGCCATCAGTGACCCCGGGGTGAAAAATGAGCAGTTCTTC.

This sequence joins TRBV6-5 and TRBJ2-3; no clear D. Germline lookup yields CDR1 MNHEY and CDR2 SVGAGI. With 1 base removed from V and 4 bases from J, the gap between germline ends came to 6 bases. This CDR3 spans 13 amino acids. The CDR3, as DNA: TGTGCCAGCAGTTACTGGCAGGCAGATACGCAGTATTTT. Translated, it gives CASSYWQADTQYF.

The chain carries TRBV6-2 or TRBV6-3 and TRBJ2-7; D unresolved. The V end was cut by 4 bases, the J end by 3 bases, with 16 bases between. Germline values: CDR1 MNHEY, CDR2 SVGEGT. The CDR3 sequence is 15 residues long. The CDR3 sequence is CASSSFGSLGYEQYF. CDR3 sequence (DNA): TGTGCCAGCAGTTCCTTTGGTTCTTTGGGCTACGAGCAGTACTTC.

V and J are TRBV4-3 and TRBJ2-5; TRBD2 might be the D (6 bases). Germline assignment: CDR1 LGHNA and CDR2 YSLEER. Deletions cut 3 bases from V and 3 bases from J, with 14 bases between. The CDR3 loop spans 15 amino acids. The CDR3 is CASSHRLGEKETQYF. DNA for the CDR3: TGCGCCAGCAGCCACCGACTAGGGGAAAAAGAGACCCAGTACTTC.

Notes on this clonotype: A junction end diverges from the germline sequence, so it may reflect a read error. The chain uses TRBV7-2 and TRBJ1-4; TRBD1 agrees at 8 bases. This CDR3 comprises 15 residues. CDR1 SGHTA and CDR2 FQGNSA come from the germline V gene. CDR3 bases: TGTGCCAGCAGGACAGGGGCCCTTCTTAATGAAAAACTATTTTTT. It is translated as CASRTGALLNEKLFF. Complete variable domain (other parts from reference TRBV7-2 and TRBJ1-4): GAGVSQSPSNKVTEKGKDVELRCDPISGHTALYWYRQSLGQGLEFLIYFQGNSAPDKSGLPSDRFSAERTGGSVSTLTIQRTQQEDSAVYLCASRTGALLNEKLFFGSGTQLSVL.

The chain is built from TRBV18 and TRBJ2-5; D gene unclear. The J call may be mistaken, given a closer DNA end match to TRBJ2-7. This CDR3 is 15 amino acids long. Per germline, CDR1 KGHSH and CDR2 LQKENI. The CDR3 loop reads CASSPIDQDAYEQYF. The CDR3, as DNA: TGTGCCAGCTCACCAATCGATCAGGATGCCTACGAGCAGTACTTC.

J is TRBJ1-2 and V is TRBV7-9; D is ambiguous. Between the trimmed V and J ends, which lost 2 bases and 6 bases, there was a span of 10 bases. This CDR3 region has 13 residues. The V gene's germline CDR1 is SEHNR and CDR2 FQNEAQ (reference sequence). The CDR3 bases are TGTGCCAGCAGCTTAATTCAGGCGGATGGCTACACCTTC. Protein sequence: CASSLIQADGYTF.

This clonotype showed up just a few times. The chain links TRBV6-5 to TRBJ2-7; D call uncertain. Between the trimmed V and J ends, which lost 1 base and 1 base, there was a span of 5 bases. From germline, CDR1 is MNHEY and CDR2 SVGAGI. The CDR3 is 13 residues long. CDR3 DNA: TGTGCCAGCAGTTACTACGGGTCCTACGAGCAGTACTTC. The encoded protein is CASSYYGSYEQYF.

The chain couples TRBV27 to TRBJ2-4; tentatively, D is TRBD1 (7 bases). From germline, CDR1 is MNHEY and CDR2 SMNVEV (reference sequence). This CDR3 has 16 amino acids. Trimming stripped 4 bases from V and 5 bases from J, with 18 bases between. CDR3 in amino acids: CASSSTTGTSENIQYF. CDR3 DNA sequence: TGTGCCAGCAGTTCGACGACAGGGACTTCGGAAAACATTCAGTACTTC.

This chain joins TRBV6-5 and TRBJ2-1; perhaps TRBD2 as D (6 bases). The germline CDR1 and CDR2 sequences are MNHEY and SVGAGI. Trimming pared 7 bases from V and 6 bases from J, leaving 19 bases between. The CDR3 runs to 15 residues. CDR3 amino acids: CASNPGGRSSNEQFF. The CDR3 coding sequence is TGTGCCAGCAACCCGGGTGGGAGGTCGAGCAATGAGCAGTTCTTC.

This rearrangement joins TRBV6-5 to TRBJ1-6; the match to TRBD1 covers 10 bases. In germline, CDR1 is MNHEY, CDR2 SVGAGI. V lost 6 bases and J lost 9; bases outside the gene matches: 5. The CDR3 loop spans 14 amino acids. The CDR3 region has the DNA TGTGCCAGCAGATTCAGACAGGGGGCTTCACCCCTCCACTTT. It yields the protein CASRFRQGASPLHF.

A word on this clonotype: At one end, the junction sequence differs from germline, possibly due to a read error. The chain couples TRBV20-1 to TRBJ2-1; D unresolved. This CDR3 has 13 residues. CDR1 and CDR2 (germline): DFQATT, SNEGSKA (reference sequence). This chain's CDR3 is CGARLSSYNEQFF. CDR3 sequence (DNA): TGCGGTGCTAGACTCAGCTCCTACAATGAGCAGTTCTTC.

This clonotype was seen once. The chain couples TRBV29-1 to TRBJ2-4; 8 bases map to TRBD1. The J call may be in error: the DNA end matches TRBJ2-5 better. The CDR3 consists of 14 residues. From germline, CDR1 is SQVTM and CDR2 ANQGSEA. In nucleotides, the CDR3 is TGCAGCGCTGATTTCAGGGGGCTGGGAGAGACCCAGTACTTC. Amino acid sequence: CSADFRGLGETQYF.

This clonotype has more than one count but fewer than ten. The genes are TRBV20-1 and TRBJ2-6, with 10 nucleotides matching TRBD1. The junction had 8 bases not matched to a gene; V was cut back by 6 bases and J by 3 bases. Germline V gene sequence: CDR1 DFQATT, CDR2 SNEGSKA (reference sequence). The CDR3 runs to 16 residues. CDR3 region: CSAQGDRGLGANVLTF. The CDR3 nucleotides read TGCAGTGCCCAAGGTGACAGGGGGCTTGGGGCCAACGTCCTGACTTTC.

This clonotype was counted a few times. The chain carries TRBV2 and TRBJ2-1; D remains ambiguous. V was cut by 8 bases and J by 3 bases, with 14 bases left in between. The CDR3 runs to 14 residues. In germline, CDR1 is SNHLY, CDR2 FYNNEI. CDR3 nucleotide sequence: TGTGCCAGCTACTCGACGGGTCTCTACAATGAGCAGTTCTTC. This codes for CASYSTGLYNEQFF.

The chain is built from TRBV7-8 and TRBJ2-1, with 11 bases that match TRBD1. The CDR3 spans 16 residues. CDR1 is SGHVS and CDR2 is FQNEAQ in the germline V gene. The ends lost 8 bases at V and 8 bases at J; junction bases unmatched: 14. The CDR3 nucleotides read TGTGCCAGCGCTAAACGACGGACAGGGGGCTTGCATGAGCAGTTCTTC. It is translated as CASAKRRTGGLHEQFF.

In DNA form, the CDR3 reads TGCAGCGGACGACAGGGGAGGACTGAAGCTTTCTTT. Translating gives CSGRQGRTEAFF. The chain links TRBV29-1 to TRBJ1-1; 8 bases map to TRBD1. After removal of 7 bases from V and 5 bases from J, the junction contained 6 bases not matched to a gene. The CDR3 extends over 12 amino acids. Germline V lookup: CDR1 SQVTM, CDR2 ANQGSEA.

CDR3 in DNA: TGTGCCAGCAGCCAAGATCGGGTAGGGAGTGGCAATCAGCCCCAGCATTTT. This gives the protein CASSQDRVGSGNQPQHF. This chain links TRBV4-2 with TRBJ1-5; the D is unclear. Trimming left V 0 bases short and J 2 bases short, with 14 bases between. In germline, CDR1 is LGHNA, CDR2 YNFKEQ. This CDR3 has 17 residues.

The CDR3 region has the DNA TGCGCCAGCAGCCAAGAAACGGGACAGGCGAACACAGATACGCAGTATTTT. Translated, it gives CASSQETGQANTDTQYF. This chain links TRBV4-1 with TRBJ2-3, with TRBD1 matching over 8 bases. V shed 0 bases and J 2 bases; nucleotides not matched to a gene: 7. In germline, CDR1 is MGHRA, CDR2 YSYEKL. This CDR3 has 17 amino acids.

This clonotype was recorded a few times. The chain recombines TRBV24-1 with TRBJ2-5, with TRBD1 matching 8 bases. CDR3 length: 14 amino acids. V shed 4 bases and J 3 bases; nucleotides not matched to a gene: 3. Germline values: CDR1 KGHDR, CDR2 SFDVKD. The DNA of the CDR3 is TGTGCCACCAGTGAGCACAGGGGGAAAGAGACCCAGTACTTC. Amino acid sequence: CATSEHRGKETQYF.